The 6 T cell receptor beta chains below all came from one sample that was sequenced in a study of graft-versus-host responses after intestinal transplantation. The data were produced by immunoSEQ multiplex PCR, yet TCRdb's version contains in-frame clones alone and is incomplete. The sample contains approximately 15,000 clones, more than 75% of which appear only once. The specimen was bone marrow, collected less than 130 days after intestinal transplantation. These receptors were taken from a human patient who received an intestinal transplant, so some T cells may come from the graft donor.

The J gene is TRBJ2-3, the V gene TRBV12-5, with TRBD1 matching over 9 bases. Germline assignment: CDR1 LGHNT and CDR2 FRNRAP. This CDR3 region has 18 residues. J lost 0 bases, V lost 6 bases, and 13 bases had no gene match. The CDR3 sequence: CASGLLRTGENSTDTQYF. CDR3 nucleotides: TGTGCTAGTGGACTACTCCGGACAGGGGAAAATAGCACAGATACGCAGTATTTT.

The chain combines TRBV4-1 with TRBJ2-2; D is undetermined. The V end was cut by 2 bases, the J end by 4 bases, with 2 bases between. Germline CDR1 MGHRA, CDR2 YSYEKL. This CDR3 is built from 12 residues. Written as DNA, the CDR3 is TGCGCCAGCAGCCAACCCACCGGGGAGCTGTTTTTT. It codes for CASSQPTGELFF.

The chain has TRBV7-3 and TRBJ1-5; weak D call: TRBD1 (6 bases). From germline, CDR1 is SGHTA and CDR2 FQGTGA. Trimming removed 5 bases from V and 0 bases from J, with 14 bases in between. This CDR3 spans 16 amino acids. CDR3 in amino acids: CASSRPDSNSNQPQHF. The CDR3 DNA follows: TGTGCCAGCAGCCGTCCGGACAGCAATAGCAATCAGCCCCAGCATTTT.

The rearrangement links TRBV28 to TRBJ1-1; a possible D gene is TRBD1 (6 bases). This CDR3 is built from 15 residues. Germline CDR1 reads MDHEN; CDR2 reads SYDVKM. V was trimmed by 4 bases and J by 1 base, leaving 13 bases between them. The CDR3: CASSSLQGKNTEAFF. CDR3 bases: TGTGCCAGCAGTTCGTTACAGGGCAAGAACACTGAAGCTTTCTTT.

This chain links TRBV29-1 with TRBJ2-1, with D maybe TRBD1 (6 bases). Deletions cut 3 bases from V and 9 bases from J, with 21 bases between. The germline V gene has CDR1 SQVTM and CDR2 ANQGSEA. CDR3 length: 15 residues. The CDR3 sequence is CSVELGQGPSGEQFF. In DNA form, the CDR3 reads TGCAGCGTTGAGTTGGGGCAGGGGCCCTCCGGTGAGCAGTTCTTC.

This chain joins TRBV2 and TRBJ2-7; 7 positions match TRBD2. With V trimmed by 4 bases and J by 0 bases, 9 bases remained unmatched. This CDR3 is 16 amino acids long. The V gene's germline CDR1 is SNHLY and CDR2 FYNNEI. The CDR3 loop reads CASSVASGAASYEQYF. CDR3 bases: TGTGCCAGCAGTGTAGCTAGCGGAGCCGCCTCCTACGAGCAGTACTTC.